The 9 T cell receptor beta chains given below trace back to one sample, sequenced in a study of long-term antiretroviral therapy in people with HIV. They ran version v3.0 of the immunoSEQ assay at survey level. This table comes from immunoSEQ multiplex PCR, and its TCRdb copy is limited to in-frame clones, with some not included. The table has about 30,000 clones, approximately 85% seen once; the top ten hold 4.8%. This sample comprised unsorted PBMCs, obtained just under 2.9 years before starting antiretroviral therapy. The receptor source for this set is a young woman with HIV.

This chain uses TRBV6-5 with TRBJ2-4; D not resolved. The CDR3 covers 13 residues. Germline V gives CDR1 MNHEY, CDR2 SVGAGI. V was cut by 7 bases and J by 4 bases, with 11 bases left in between. The CDR3 spells CASTAGRKNIQYF. The CDR3 coding sequence is TGTGCCAGCACAGCCGGGCGGAAAAACATTCAGTACTTC.

The chain couples TRBV10-3 to TRBJ2-7, with a tentative D call TRBD1 (7 bases). This CDR3 has 21 amino acids. Between the trimmed V and J ends, which lost 5 bases and 4 bases, there was a span of 36 bases. Germline CDR1 ENHRY, CDR2 SYGVKD. The CDR3 spells CAISQRQDYRGYAEKGYEQYF. CDR3 DNA: TGTGCCATCAGTCAAAGACAGGACTACAGGGGTTACGCCGAGAAGGGTTACGAGCAGTACTTC.

The chain has TRBV7-6 and TRBJ2-3; 8 bases are shared with TRBD2. Germline V gene lookup returns CDR1 SGHVS and CDR2 FNYEAQ. This CDR3 region has 16 residues. The trim removed 1 base at V and 2 bases at J, leaving 5 bases unmatched. In DNA form, the CDR3 reads TGTGCCAGCAGCTTAGGATCGGGGGGGAACACAGATACGCAGTATTTT. Translating it yields CASSLGSGGNTDTQYF. Based on the CDR3 plus reference TRBV7-6 and TRBJ2-3, the full variable domain is GAGVSQSPRYKVTKRGQDVALRCDPISGHVSLYWYRQALGQGPEFLTYFNYEAQQDKSGLPNDRFSAERPEGSISTLTIQRTEQRDSAMYRCASSLGSGGNTDTQYFGPGTRLTVL.

The chain links TRBV2 to TRBJ1-2; weak D call: TRBD1 (5 bases). CDR1 is SNHLY and CDR2 is FYNNEI in the germline V gene. The germline V and J ends were trimmed by 8 bases and 5 bases, with 24 bases remaining between them. This CDR3 has 16 residues. For the CDR3, the DNA is TGTGCCAGCGGGATTCCACGGGACGTCCCCGAATATGGCTACACCTTC. Translation: CASGIPRDVPEYGYTF. Supplemented by reference TRBV2 and TRBJ1-2, the full variable domain reads EPEVTQTPSHQVTQMGQEVILRCVPISNHLYFYWYRQILGQKVEFLVSFYNNEISEKSEIFDDQFSVERPDGSNFTLKIRSTKLEDSAMYFCASGIPRDVPEYGYTFGSGTRLTVV.

The chain is built from TRBV11-2 and TRBJ2-3; no firm D call. The CDR3 covers 14 residues. Per germline, CDR1 SGHAT and CDR2 FQNNGV. Trimming stripped 1 base from V and 0 bases from J, with 5 bases between. The CDR3 loop is CASSLGSSTDTQYF. The CDR3 nucleotides read TGTGCCAGCAGCTTAGGTTCCAGCACAGATACGCAGTATTTT.

The CDR3 DNA reads as TGTGCCAGCAGTTTAGGGAGGGGGGCTCAGCCCCAGCATTTT. Its protein is CASSLGRGAQPQHF. The chain employs TRBV27 and TRBJ1-5; tentatively, D is TRBD1 (6 bases). Between the trimmed V and J ends, which lost 2 bases and 6 bases, there was a span of 11 bases. Germline values: CDR1 MNHEY, CDR2 SMNVEV (reference sequence). The CDR3 loop spans 14 amino acids.

The chain employs TRBV6-6 and TRBJ1-1; D may be TRBD1 (6 bases). The CDR3 is made up of 14 amino acids. V was shortened by 0 bases and J by 4 bases, with 9 bases between the two germline ends. CDR1 is MNHNY, CDR2 SVGAGI, per germline (reference sequence). The CDR3 loop is CASSYSGGFTEAFF. CDR3 bases: TGTGCCAGCAGTTACTCAGGGGGGTTCACTGAAGCTTTCTTT.

The chain uses TRBV5-4 and TRBJ2-2; 13 nucleotides line up with TRBD2. Losses at the gene ends were 3 bases for V and 3 bases for J; bases not matched to a gene: 5. This CDR3 contains 17 residues. Germline V gene data show CDR1 as SGHNT and CDR2 as YYREEE (reference sequence). The chain's CDR3 is CASSSTSGGAYTGELFF. CDR3 DNA: TGTGCCAGCAGCTCCACTAGCGGGGGGGCGTACACCGGGGAGCTGTTTTTT.

The chain recombines TRBV2 with TRBJ2-5; D perhaps matches TRBD1 (6 bases). CDR3 length equals 15 residues. V lost 5 bases and J 2 bases, leaving 15 bases between the germline ends. Germline assignment: CDR1 SNHLY and CDR2 FYNNEI. The CDR3 nucleotides read TGTGCCAGCAGTCTAACACAGGGTGGGCAAGAGACCCAGTACTTC. It encodes CASSLTQGGQETQYF.